This TCR beta chain was identified in a study of cytomegalovirus exposure and HLA in healthy donors. Study-wide findings and caveats: The study recorded 150 to 200 TCR beta chains that were cytomegalovirus-associated.

It was with 60 Vbeta and 13 Jbeta primers that the PCR ran. Clones were read by immunoSEQ multiplex PCR, and TCRdb kept only the in-frame ones, dropping some. The table shows roughly 100,000 clones, with over 70% occurring only once. Note on this clone: Its antigen is still unknown.

The sample consisted of PBMCs. This clonotype was obtained from a male donor in good health and CMV-seronegative.

The CDR3 DNA sequence: TGTGCCAGCAGCACTAGCGGAAGACCCCCCCACGAGCAGTACTTC. Translation gives CASSTSGRPPHEQYF. The rearrangement uses TRBV28 and TRBJ2-7, with 8 bases fitting TRBD2. The V gene end was trimmed by 6 bases and the J gene end by 5 bases; junction bases not matched to a gene: 12. The germline CDR1 and CDR2 sequences are MDHEN and SYDVKM. The length of the CDR3 is 15 residues.